The present T cell receptor beta chain was sequenced within a study of T cell responses to AZD1222 COVID-19 vaccine (dated by TCRdb to about 2021). For context, the study as a whole: A total of about 230 trial participants underwent TCR sequencing, of whom approximately 210 received two doses of AZD1222 and about 25 received two doses of the MenACWY control vaccine. Trial participants were enrolled into age subgroups of 18-55, 56-69 and 70-plus years, which contained approximately 150, 28 and 58 TCR-sequenced participants, respectively.

The CDR3 regions of human TCRbeta chains were analyzed by immunosequencing. Per the authors' processing: Repertoire TCRs were checked for matches against a reference library of SARS-CoV-2-specific TCRs that had been generated using the MIRA antigen-specificity platform. Breadth was defined as the fraction of unique TCRs that were SARS-CoV-2-associated. Depth was defined as the fraction of total T cells that were SARS-CoV-2-associated. Each spike-specific TCR was assigned to its reactive spike region and to a CD4 or CD8 class using the MIRA data. Log10-transformed breadth and depth values were compared by one-way ANOVA with Sidak's multiple comparisons tests. The table comes from immuneACCESS by way of TCRdb, which keeps in-frame sequences with V and J called. Part of the clones is missing from these tables; in studies checked, under half for an unresolved V gene and the rest for unknown reasons. V and J calls plus clone size are reproduced from that table; the DNA served to infer D and trimming. The sample table records 150,000 or so clones; 82% of these occur just once. About 4% of the sample rests with the top ten.

What the study reported, not specific to this receptor: The whole spike protein was spanned by vaccine-associated CD4 TCRs, and dominant responses were seen in regions 160-218 and 743-854. The 56-69-year group was small, and its depth increase did not reach significance, likely because of low power. Conclusions about previously exposed vaccinees were limited because only a handful of AZD1222 recipients were SARS-CoV-2 seropositive at baseline. Epitopes outside the regions mutated in the B.1.351 and B.1.1.7 variants were reportedly recognized by nearly half of the unique spike-specific TCRs. Spike-specific TCR breadth and depth rose significantly after two AZD1222 doses compared with day 0 and with MenACWY recipients. No day 14 peak-response samples were available, so repertoires were characterized only after the peak T cell response. Most participants were white British and females outnumbered males, and the authors suggested that clonal diversity may have been underestimated.

Inclusive of the bounding cysteine and phenylalanine, the CDR3 is 15 residues long. Just CDR3 DNA is preserved here, 45 bases in frame from base 1. V trim: 9 bases; J trim: 0 bases; unmatched bases: 9. The germline V gene gives CDR1 as WSHSY and CDR2 as SAAADI. About this clone itself: Its antigen is still unknown. Per-nucleotide qualities are absent, and no much larger clonotype sits a single base away.

The label giving this sample's time point can be read as: baseline before first vaccination. The treatment or condition label on this specimen signifies: meningococcal conjugate vaccine given as trial control. Samples from vaccinated people were obtained from the UK trials COV001 and COV002, which included a single-blind randomized controlled phase 2/3 trial of AZD1222 (ChAdOx1 nCoV-19) in healthy adults. For TCRbeta chain sequencing, PBMC samples were collected from trial participants at day 0 and at day 28 after the second dose. Recombination linked TRBV10-2 to TRBJ1-1; 8 central nucleotides agree with TRBD1. The material sequenced was peripheral blood, taken on day 0 of MenACWY control vaccination. This receptor was identified in an adult in good health. The CDR3 region has the sequence CASSTGAAVNTEAFF. The nucleotide sequence reads as follows: TGCGCCAGTTCGACAGGGGCCGCTGTGAACACTGAAGCTTTCTTT.